The clone carrying this T cell receptor beta chain was seen many times. Its antigen is undetermined. This sample is drawn from a study of shared clonotypes between healthy human individuals. General study points: Several donors had roughly 5.2% of their naive CD4 clonotypes in common.

In germline, CDR1 is LNHNV, CDR2 YYDKDF (reference sequence). The V end lost 0 bases, the J end lost 1 base, and 3 bases lay between the germline ends. CDR3 length: 14 amino acids. Some clones are missing from TCRdb's copy, which holds only in-frame ones; the method was immunoSEQ multiplex PCR. The table lists hundreds of thousands of clones, about 74% of them singletons. Each sample came from a Caucasian adult donor living in Nashville, Tennessee. CD45RA+ naive and CD45RA-negative memory subsets were separated from CD4+ cells. Sample: memory CD4+ T cells sorted from blood. Noted subset: CD45RA-negative fraction. This chain connects TRBV15 to TRBJ2-2; D is unclear. The receptor was isolated from a young man in good health. CDR3 in amino acids: CATSRDQNTGELFF. The CDR3 coding sequence is TGTGCCACCAGCAGAGATCAGAACACCGGGGAGCTGTTTTTT.